These T cell receptor beta chains were read from a single sample in a study of CD8 T cells in Susac syndrome. TCRdb processed the immunoSEQ multiplex PCR reads anew with MiXCR; each CDR3 protein has one entry. The table has about 94,000 distinct CDR3 sequences, roughly 94% seen once; the top ten hold 0.3%. Material for sequencing was CD4+ T cells from PBMCs. Receptor source: a human donor with Susac syndrome. CDR3s include the opening cysteine and the closing phenylalanine or tryptophan. A D gene is named only where the DNA matches it firmly. Some rows have no size entry. The others give once, few or many, or a class for an expanded clone.

D gene | J gene | clone size | V gene | CDR3 DNA | CDR3 protein
- | TRBJ2-5 | - | TRBV7-9 | TGTGCCAGCAGCTTAGCGAACTTTCAGGAGACCCAGTACTTC | CASSLANFQETQYF
- | TRBJ2-1 | - | TRBV9 | TGTGCCAGCAGCTCAGGGGAAAGGGAGCAGTTCTTC | CASSSGEREQFF
- | TRBJ1-1 | - | TRBV29-1 | TGCAGCGCCGCCTGGAGCACTGAAGCTTTCTTT | CSAAWSTEAFF
TRBD1 | TRBJ1-2 | - | TRBV20-1 | TGCAGTGCTCCTACAGGGGATATCTACACCTTC | CSAPTGDIYTF
- | TRBJ2-3 | - | TRBV20-1 | TGCAGTGCTAGGGTGGGAATAGATACGCAGTATTTT | CSARVGIDTQYF
- | TRBJ2-3 | - | TRBV25-1 | TGTGCCAGCGCAGCTATGAATACGCAGTATTTT | CASAAMNTQYF
TRBD1 | TRBJ1-1 | - | TRBV7-9 | TGTGCCAGCAGCGCTTTGGACAGGGAGGAAGCTTTCTTT | CASSALDREEAFF
- | TRBJ2-3 | - | TRBV20-1 | TGCAGTGCTAGATCGATGGATACGCAGTATTTT | CSARSMDTQYF
TRBD1 | TRBJ1-6 | - | TRBV5-1 | TGCGCCAGCAGCTCTCTCAAACAGGGGTCTAATAATTCACCCCTCCACTTT | CASSSLKQGSNNSPLHF
- | TRBJ1-4 | - | TRBV15 | TGTGCCACCAGCAGGACGGGGGTCGGCCGGGAAAAACTGTTTTTT | CATSRTGVGREKLFF
TRBD2 | TRBJ2-7 | - | TRBV9 | TGTGCCAGCAGCCCCGGGACTAGCGGGAACGAGCAGTACTTC | CASSPGTSGNEQYF
TRBD1 | TRBJ2-3 | - | TRBV7-8 | TGTGCCAGCATAACAGGGGGCGCCTCGGATACGCAGTATTTT | CASITGGASDTQYF
TRBD1 | TRBJ2-3 | few | TRBV15 | TGTGCCACCAGCAGACGGACAGGGGGCACAGATACGCAGTATTTT | CATSRRTGGTDTQYF
- | TRBJ1-1 | - | TRBV29-1 | TGCAGCGTTGAGGAAGGTTCTGAAGCTTTCTTT | CSVEEGSEAFF
- | TRBJ1-2 | - | TRBV29-1 | TGCAGCGTTTGGGAGAACTATGGCTACACCTTC | CSVWENYGYTF
TRBD2 | TRBJ2-5 | - | TRBV5-1 | TGCGCCAGCAGCTCCGGACTAGCGGGGGGGGCTGGCGGGGAGACCCAGTACTTC | CASSSGLAGGAGGETQYF
- | TRBJ1-6 | - | TRBV4-1 | TGCGCCAGCAGCCAAGAAGGGGTTTCGGCCCTCCACTTT | CASSQEGVSALHF
TRBD1 | TRBJ2-4 | - | TRBV10-3 | TGTGCCATCAGTGAGTCTGGAGGACAGGGAACCAAAAACATTCAGTACTTC | CAISESGGQGTKNIQYF
- | TRBJ2-2 | - | TRBV19 | TGTGCCACTCCGACTCCCTCAACCGGGGAGCTGTTTTTT | CATPTPSTGELFF
- | TRBJ2-3 | - | TRBV6-5 | TGTGCCAGCAGTTACTCGCCGGGACGGGCACCTAGCACAGATACGCAGTATTTT | CASSYSPGRAPSTDTQYF
- | TRBJ2-7 | once | TRBV25-1 | TGTGCCAGCAGTGCCCTACTTGGCGAGCAGTACTTC | CASSALLGEQYF
- | TRBJ1-5 | - | TRBV20-1 | TGCAGTGCGGGAAGTGTTGATCAGCCCCAGCATTTT | CSAGSVDQPQHF
- | TRBJ2-3 | - | TRBV6-5 | TGTGCCAGCGCAATACAGGGGAGGGCAGATACGCAGTATTTT | CASAIQGRADTQYF
TRBD1 | TRBJ2-2 | - | TRBV2 | TGTGCCGGTCGGACAGGCGCGAACACCGGGGAGCTGTTTTTT | CAGRTGANTGELFF
TRBD2 | TRBJ2-4 | - | TRBV2 | TGTGCCAGCAGTAAACTCAGCGGGGCCACCAAAAACATTCAGTACTTC | CASSKLSGATKNIQYF
- | TRBJ2-7 | once | TRBV18 | TGTGCCAGCTCAAGAGGTCCAGGGAGGACCGAGCAGTACTTC | CASSRGPGRTEQYF
- | TRBJ2-4 | - | TRBV5-1 | TGCGCCAGCAGCTTGGGTGTGGCGGGAAACATTCAGTACTTC | CASSLGVAGNIQYF
- | TRBJ1-5 | - | TRBV28 | TGTGCCAGCAGCTCGCCTAATCAGCCCCAGCATTTT | CASSSPNQPQHF
- | TRBJ2-1 | - | TRBV18 | TGTGCCAGCTCACCAATGGGAGCGGTCTCCTACAATGAGCAGTTCTTC | CASSPMGAVSYNEQFF
- | TRBJ1-2 | - | TRBV2 | TGTGCCAGCAGTGACAACCCAGTCTTCAACTATGGCTACACCTTC | CASSDNPVFNYGYTF
TRBD1 | TRBJ1-2 | - | TRBV20-1 | TGCAGTGCTAGAGATCTGCAGGGGGTTGGCTACACCTTC | CSARDLQGVGYTF
- | TRBJ1-1 | - | TRBV30 | TGTGCCTGGAGTGTAGGGGCTGCGGCTGAAGCTTTCTTT | CAWSVGAAAEAFF
- | TRBJ2-5 | - | TRBV11-2 | TGTGCCAGCAGCCCCCCGGCGACTCTTGGAGAGACCCAGTACTTC | CASSPPATLGETQYF
- | TRBJ1-5 | few | TRBV6-5 | TGTGCCAGCAGTTACTCCGGGGGCAATCAGCCCCAGCATTTT | CASSYSGGNQPQHF
TRBD1 | TRBJ1-6 | - | TRBV6-5 | TGTGCCAGCAGTTCTCAAGGGACAGAGAATTCACCCCTCCACTTT | CASSSQGTENSPLHF
- | TRBJ2-5 | - | TRBV6-2/TRBV6-3 | TGTGCCAGCACGGAGGTCCAAGAGACCCAGTACTTC | CASTEVQETQYF
- | TRBJ1-1 | - | TRBV6-5 | TGTGCCAGCAGGAGGACAGCCGACACTGAAGCTTTCTTT | CASRRTADTEAFF
- | TRBJ2-1 | - | TRBV20-1 | TGCAGTGCTAGCGGGGGGCGCTCTTACAATGAGCAGTTCTTC | CSASGGRSYNEQFF
TRBD1 | TRBJ1-1 | once | TRBV7-9 | TGTGCCAGCAGCTTCAGGGGGCCTAGCACTGAAGCTTTCTTT | CASSFRGPSTEAFF
- | TRBJ2-1 | - | TRBV5-1 | TGCGCCAGCAGCGCCCAGCTCTCCCAGGAAGAGCAGTTCTTC | CASSAQLSQEEQFF
- | TRBJ2-2 | - | TRBV5-1 | TGCGCCAGCAGCTTGGACAGGCCAACCGGGGAGCTGTTTTTT | CASSLDRPTGELFF
- | TRBJ1-2 | - | TRBV29-1 | TGCAGCGTCCTAAGGGAATTGGACTATGGCTACACCTTC | CSVLRELDYGYTF
TRBD1 | TRBJ2-7 | once | TRBV7-2 | TGTGCCAGCAGCTTAGCGCCCGGGACAGGCTACGAGCAGTACTTC | CASSLAPGTGYEQYF
- | TRBJ2-7 | - | TRBV28 | TGTGCCAGCAGTTTAAACGGGCACTACGAGCAGTACTTC | CASSLNGHYEQYF
- | TRBJ2-1 | - | TRBV7-7 | TGTGCCAGCAGCTTAGGGGGAGCGAACAATGAGCAGTTCTTC | CASSLGGANNEQFF
- | TRBJ1-1 | - | TRBV11-3 | TGTGCCAGCAGCCCGGATAGTCAGAACACTGAAGCTTTCTTT | CASSPDSQNTEAFF